Sequencing of this T cell receptor (beta chain) was carried out in a study of cytomegalovirus exposure and HLA in healthy donors. This CDR3 spans 14 amino acids. From germline, CDR1 is ENHRY and CDR2 SYGVKD. J was trimmed by 3 bases and V by 10 bases; bases with no gene match: 10. Comment on this clone: The antigen is not known.

Overall study findings and caveats: Sequencing artifact likely explains a cluster of highly shared sequence variants. TCR beta sequences reportedly predicted the HLA-A and HLA-B alleles of most subjects accurately.

PCR primers comprised 60 Vbeta and 13 Jbeta primers. The assay was immunoSEQ multiplex PCR, and TCRdb's table has in-frame clones only and misses some. Of approximately 170,000 clones listed, 75% to 90% are singletons. The genes are TRBV10-3 and TRBJ2-7, with 9 nucleotides matching TRBD2. The sequenced sample consisted of PBMCs. This clonotype was obtained from a male donor in good health and CMV-seronegative. In nucleotides, the CDR3 is TGTGCCAGCCGACGGGGACTAGCCCACTACGAGCAGTACTTC. Protein: CASRRGLAHYEQYF.